This TCR beta chain was observed in a study of tumor-infiltrating lymphocytes in localized non-small cell lung cancer. Study context: The cohort mixed smokers and never-smokers, several histologies, and some post-neoadjuvant-chemotherapy samples.

As regards this clone: The antigen is unknown.

The ends were cut back, 6 bases at V and 7 bases at J, with 15 bases in the middle. The CDR3 runs to 13 residues. The germline gives CDR1 MDHEN, CDR2 SYDVKM. Here immunoSEQ multiplex PCR was the method, and the copy in TCRdb shows in-frame clones only, minus some. The table records roughly 14,000 clones, approximately 85% of them present only once. Study-wide points: TCR sequencing covered a subset of patients with enough tissue. Tumor T-cell fraction was not associated with recurrence-free survival.

Material for sequencing was lung tumor tissue. This TCR was sampled from a human donor with non-small cell lung cancer. J is TRBJ1-1 and V is TRBV28; D possibly corresponds to TRBD1 (6 bases). CDR3 nucleotide sequence: TGTGCCAGCAGCCCAGGACAGCCGATTGAAGCTTTCTTT. Its translation is CASSPGQPIEAFF.